This T cell receptor beta chain was found in a study of naive and memory T cell subsets. The library had UMIs added by 3' ligation of an oligonucleotide to TCR cDNA. Whole-blood samples were more than 2 ml of peripheral blood from healthy adult volunteers. Reverse transcription used DNase-treated unsorted total RNA, aiming for roughly 1 to 1,100 ng. Ligated cDNA underwent four rounds of PCR with nested alpha and beta constant region primers and SP2. One entry per CDR3 protein, called by TCRdb with MiXCR from the 5' RACE reads. The sample holds fewer than 40,000 distinct CDR3 sequences, approximately 15% seen once. The TCR sequence derives from a female donor in good health.

DNA of the CDR3: TGTGCCAGCAGCTCCTCCGAGGTCGGGGATCACCGTGGCTACACCTTC. Its protein product is CASSSSEVGDHRGYTF. J is TRBJ1-2 and V is TRBV7-9; no reliable D call. Between the trimmed V and J ends, which lost 4 bases and 7 bases, there was a span of 22 bases. Germline values: CDR1 SEHNR, CDR2 FQNEAQ (reference sequence). The CDR3 has 16 residues.